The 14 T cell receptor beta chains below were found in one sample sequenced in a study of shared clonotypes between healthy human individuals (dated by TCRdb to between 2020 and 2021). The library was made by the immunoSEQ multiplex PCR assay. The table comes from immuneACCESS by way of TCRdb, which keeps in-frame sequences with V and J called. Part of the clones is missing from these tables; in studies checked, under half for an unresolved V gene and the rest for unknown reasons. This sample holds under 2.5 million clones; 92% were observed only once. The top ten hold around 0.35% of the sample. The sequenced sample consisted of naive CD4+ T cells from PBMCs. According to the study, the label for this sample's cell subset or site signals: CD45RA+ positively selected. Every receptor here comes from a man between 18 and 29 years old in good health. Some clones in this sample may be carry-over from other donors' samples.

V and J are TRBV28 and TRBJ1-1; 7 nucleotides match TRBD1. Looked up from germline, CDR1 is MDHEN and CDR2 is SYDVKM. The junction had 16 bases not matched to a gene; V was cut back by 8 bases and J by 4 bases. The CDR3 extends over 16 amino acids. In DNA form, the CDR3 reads TGTGCCAGCTACGATAATCTACAGGGGTCGATCACTGAAGCTTTCTTT. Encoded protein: CASYDNLQGSITEAFF.

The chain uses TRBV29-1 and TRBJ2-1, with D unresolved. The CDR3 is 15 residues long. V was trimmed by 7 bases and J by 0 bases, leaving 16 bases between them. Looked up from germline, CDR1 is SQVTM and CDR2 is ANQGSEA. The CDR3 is CSAGPTPSSYNEQFF. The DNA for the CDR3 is TGCAGCGCCGGACCGACTCCGAGCTCCTACAATGAGCAGTTCTTC.

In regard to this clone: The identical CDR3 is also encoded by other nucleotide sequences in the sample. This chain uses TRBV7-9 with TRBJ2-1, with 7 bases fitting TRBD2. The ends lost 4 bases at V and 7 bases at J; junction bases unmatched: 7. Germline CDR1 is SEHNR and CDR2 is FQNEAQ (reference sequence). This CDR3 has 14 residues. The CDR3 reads CASSSRTSGNEQFF. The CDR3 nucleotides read TGTGCCAGCAGCTCCCGGACTAGTGGGAATGAGCAGTTCTTC.

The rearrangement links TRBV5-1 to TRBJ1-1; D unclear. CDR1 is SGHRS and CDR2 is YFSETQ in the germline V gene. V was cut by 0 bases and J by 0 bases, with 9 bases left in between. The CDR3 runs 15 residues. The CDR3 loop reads CASSLEIPLNTEAFF. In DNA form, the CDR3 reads TGCGCCAGCAGCTTGGAGATCCCTCTGAACACTGAAGCTTTCTTT.

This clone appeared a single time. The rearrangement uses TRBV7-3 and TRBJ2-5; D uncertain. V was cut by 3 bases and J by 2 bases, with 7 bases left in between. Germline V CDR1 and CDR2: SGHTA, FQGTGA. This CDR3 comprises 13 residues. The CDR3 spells CASSFGQQETQYF. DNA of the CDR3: TGTGCCAGCAGCTTTGGCCAGCAAGAGACCCAGTACTTC. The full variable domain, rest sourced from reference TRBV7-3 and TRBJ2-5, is GAGVSQTPSNKVTEKGKYVELRCDPISGHTALYWYRQSLGQGPEFLIYFQGTGAADDSGLPNDRFFAVRPEGSVSTLKIQRTERGDSAVYLCASSFGQQETQYFGPGTRLLVL.

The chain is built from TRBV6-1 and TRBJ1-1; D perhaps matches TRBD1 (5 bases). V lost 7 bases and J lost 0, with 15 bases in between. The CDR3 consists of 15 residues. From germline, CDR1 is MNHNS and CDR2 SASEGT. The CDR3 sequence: CASTRGAPMNTEAFF. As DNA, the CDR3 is TGTGCCAGCACAAGGGGAGCCCCGATGAACACTGAAGCTTTCTTT.

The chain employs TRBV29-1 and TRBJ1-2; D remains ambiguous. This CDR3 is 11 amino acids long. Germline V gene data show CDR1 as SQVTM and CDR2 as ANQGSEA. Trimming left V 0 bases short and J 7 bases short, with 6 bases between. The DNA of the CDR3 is TGCAGCGTTGAAGATAGAGGTGGCTACACCTTC. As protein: CSVEDRGGYTF.

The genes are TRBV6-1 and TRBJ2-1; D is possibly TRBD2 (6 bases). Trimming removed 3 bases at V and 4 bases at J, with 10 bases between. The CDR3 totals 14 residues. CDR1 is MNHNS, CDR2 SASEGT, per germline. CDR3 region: CASSDRGFYNEQFF. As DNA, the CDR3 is TGTGCCAGCAGTGACCGGGGGTTTTACAATGAGCAGTTCTTC.

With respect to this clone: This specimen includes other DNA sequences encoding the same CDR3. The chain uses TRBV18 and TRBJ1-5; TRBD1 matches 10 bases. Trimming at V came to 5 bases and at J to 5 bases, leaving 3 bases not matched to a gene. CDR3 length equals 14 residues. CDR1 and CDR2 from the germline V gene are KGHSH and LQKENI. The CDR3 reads CASSTGTGDQPQHF. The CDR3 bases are TGTGCCAGCTCAACCGGGACAGGGGATCAGCCCCAGCATTTT.

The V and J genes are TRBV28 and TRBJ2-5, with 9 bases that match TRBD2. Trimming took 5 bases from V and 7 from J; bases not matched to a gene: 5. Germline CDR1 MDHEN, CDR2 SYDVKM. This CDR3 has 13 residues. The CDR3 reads CASSLREGGTQYF. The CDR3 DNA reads TGTGCCAGCAGTCTGCGGGAGGGTGGGACCCAGTACTTC.

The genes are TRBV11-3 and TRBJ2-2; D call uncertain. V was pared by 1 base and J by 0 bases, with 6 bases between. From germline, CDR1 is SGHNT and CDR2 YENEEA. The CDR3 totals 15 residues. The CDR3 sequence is CASSLAPTNTGELFF. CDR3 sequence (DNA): TGTGCCAGCAGCTTAGCCCCAACGAACACCGGGGAGCTGTTTTTT.

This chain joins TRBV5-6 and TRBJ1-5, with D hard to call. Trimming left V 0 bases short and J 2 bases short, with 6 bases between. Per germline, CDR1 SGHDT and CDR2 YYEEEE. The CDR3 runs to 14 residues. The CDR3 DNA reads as TGTGCCAGCAGCTTGGCTCCAGGCAATCAGCCCCAGCATTTT. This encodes CASSLAPGNQPQHF.

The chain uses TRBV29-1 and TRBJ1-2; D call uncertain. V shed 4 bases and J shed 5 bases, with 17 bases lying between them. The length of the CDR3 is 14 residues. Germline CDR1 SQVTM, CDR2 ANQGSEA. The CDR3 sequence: CSVVRVTTDYGYTF. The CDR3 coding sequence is TGCAGCGTTGTGAGGGTTACTACGGATTATGGCTACACCTTC.

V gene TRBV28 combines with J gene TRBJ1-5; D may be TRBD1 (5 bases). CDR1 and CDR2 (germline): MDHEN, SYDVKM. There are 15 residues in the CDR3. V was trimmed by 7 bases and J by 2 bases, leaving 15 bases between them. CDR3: CASTPGDRGNQPQHF. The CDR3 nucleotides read TGTGCCAGCACCCCCGGGGACCGGGGCAATCAGCCCCAGCATTTT.